This T cell receptor beta chain was documented in a study of cytomegalovirus exposure and HLA in healthy donors (dated by TCRdb to about 2017). Some background on the complete study: An earlier analysis of some 620 of the donors reported over 250 Gb of sequence data and 90 million to 120 million unique TCR beta sequences obtained from around 180 million T cells. Typing coverage differed by locus: A, B, C, DRB1 and DQB1 were typed in roughly 620-630 donors, DQA1 in 500 to 550, DPA1 in around 580, and DPB1 in roughly 450. In a later analysis, previously published TCR beta repertoires from 500 to 750 donors were re-analyzed and high-resolution HLA genotyping was added so that TCR occurrence patterns could be studied. Genome-wide SNP genotypes for about 55% of the 666 donors were used in a later genetic analysis, which treated that subset as a discovery cohort. Besides the first cohort of about 730 subjects, a separate validation cohort made up of 120 or so different subjects was used. The genetic ancestry cluster associated with self-reported Caucasian donors included around four fifths of the approximately 400 genotyped donors. The study profiled the T cell repertoires of fewer than 850 subjects by immunosequencing and related them to cytomegalovirus serostatus. The study aimed to test whether cataloging public T cell receptors could reveal signatures of past pathogen exposure. An early release that covered 500 to 800 HLA-typed donors contained around 300 gigabases of sequencing data and tens of millions of unique TCR sequences. Alongside the repertoire data, information on donor age, sex, ethnicity and CMV serostatus was compiled. Class I and class II HLA loci were covered by the typing at four-digit resolution. All discovery cohort repertoires had been generated using a single sequencing platform. Among a few hundred genotyped donors of the cohort, an average of about 240,000 unique TCR beta nucleotide sequences were sequenced per donor, about a sixth of them non-productive. The later analysis used no new phenotypic data to find candidate immune exposures, relying instead on TCR beta sequences and their occurrence across donors. An earlier analysis of some 500 of the donors applied high-throughput TCR beta sequencing to assess whether each TCR beta V gene segment acted as functional or pseudogenic. A handful of DR-DQ haplotypes were handled as single units for association and clustering because linkage in the cohort was strong. To predict cytomegalovirus infection status, the study combined high-throughput TCR immunosequencing, statistical association of individual TCRs with disease status, and machine learning.

The full study reports these points: A few of the identified cytomegalovirus-associated TCR beta chains were confirmed in vitro to be specific for cytomegalovirus antigens. This cohort had only TCR beta chains sequenced, and the lack of alpha or paired-chain data limited which features could be detected. Roughly uniform sequencing depth across donors was assumed in presence/absence analyses, although this assumption may not hold. In both the original and validation cohorts, the classifier was reported to diagnose cytomegalovirus status with high specificity and sensitivity. The earlier analysis of about 600 of the donors excluded around 17 rarely observed V segments, including chromosome 9 orphons, because counts were too low. For the cohort, immune exposure information was limited to CMV serostatus. In a later analysis, 16,951 TCR beta sequences were associated with specific HLA alleles at a false discovery rate of 0.05. The 87-base-pair reads could not distinguish some IMGT-functional V segments, including TRBV6-2 and TRBV6-3, so those segments were excluded. In a later analysis, HLA-associated TCR beta chains were found to be more clonally expanded and to have lower generation probabilities than equally common non-associated chains. Across donors, most TCR sequences were observed very rarely, whereas some public TCRs were present in many individuals. The authors suggested that the approach could potentially be generalized to other disease states and immunological phenotypes. In a later analysis, several top co-occurrence clusters were reported to appear linked to parvovirus B19, influenza, CMV and Epstein-Barr virus. Correlated functional status among segregating V segments might reflect linkage disequilibrium, but an unknown experimental factor could not be ruled out. In a later analysis, the rate of TCR association differed among HLA loci, with DRB1 alleles having the most associated TCRs and HLA-C alleles having the fewest. Assigning TCR associations to individual alleles was difficult when HLA alleles, especially DR and DQ, strongly co-occurred. In the study, some 160 TCR beta chains were listed as associated with cytomegalovirus. Because HLA typing was unavailable for some donors at each locus, only the typed subset was used in association tests. A further reported finding was that TCR beta sequences accurately predicted the HLA-A and HLA-B alleles for most subjects in the first cohort. An earlier analysis of roughly 570 of the donors showed that most TCR beta V segments appeared in productive rearrangements either about 87% or about 30% of the time, which broadly matched IMGT annotations. An association between a missense DCLRE1C variant and V-gene and J-gene trimming of TCR beta chains was found in a later genetic analysis and replicated in an independent cohort. A cluster of highly shared sequence variants was judged likely to be a technical artifact of the sequencing pipeline. A later genetic analysis reported fewer N-insertions in productive TCRs among donors in an Asian-associated ancestry cluster than the roughly 700-donor mean. According to a later analysis, most CMV-associated TCR beta chains appeared to be HLA-restricted, and the HLA associations seemed to be driven largely by CMV exposure.

As concerns this clone: The antigen it recognizes is unknown. No base quality information exists; no much larger clone differs at one position.

Library construction relied on the immunoSEQ multiplex PCR assay. The multiplex PCR relied on a mix of 60 forward primers for TCR Vbeta segments and 13 reverse primers for TCR Jbeta segments. The CDR3 region of rearranged TCR beta genes was amplified from genomic DNA by a multiplex PCR assay. On the Illumina HiSeq System, the amplified TCR beta libraries were sequenced as 87-base-pair reads. On the authors' methods: A later analysis tallied 75 million to 85 million unique TCR beta chains across the 550 to 850 repertoires, and approximately 11 million of those chains were shared by two or more donors. To remove PCR and sequencing errors, raw reads were error-corrected and collapsed into unique sequences using a nearest-neighbor algorithm that merged closely related sequences. CDR3 sequences were aligned to IMGT reference sequences to assign V, D and J gene segments. For a sequence to be retained, a match of at least six nucleotides was required to both a V gene segment and a J gene segment. A rearrangement counted as productive if the CDR3 had no stop codons and remained in frame with V and J, and every other rearrangement counted as non-productive. Following IMGT convention, CDR3 was defined as the stretch from the second conserved V-encoded cysteine to the conserved J-encoded phenylalanine. Sequences without an unambiguous match to a single V gene segment were excluded from the earlier analysis of several hundred of the donors. An earlier analysis of fewer than 750 of the donors classified V segments as functional when productive rearrangements were above 56.7% and as segregating when the standard deviation between donors was above 5%. A statistical classification framework was built for diagnosing cytomegalovirus status from the catalog of TCR beta chain sequences. V and J gene assignment, in a later analysis, came from comparing TCR nucleotide sequences with IMGT/GENE-DB human TR gene sequences. The TCRdist pipeline was used in a later analysis to assign CDR3 sequences and most-parsimonious VDJ recombination scenarios. In a later analysis, each TCR beta chain was defined by its CDR3 amino acid sequence together with its V-gene family, and reads lacking a unique V-gene family were excluded. In a later analysis, a few hundred highly shared, low-generation-probability nucleotide sequences were removed to address suspected cross-contamination and a sequencing artifact. In a later analysis, a clonal expansion index for each public chain was calculated from normalized within-repertoire ranks of inferred template counts. In a later analysis, generation probabilities were computed using a VDJ recombination model fitted to out-of-frame rearrangements, and the results were checked against IGoR. In a later analysis, TCR-TCR, TCR-HLA and TCR-CMV co-occurrence was scored with hypergeometric tests, and a repertoire-size bias correction was applied to TCR pairs. False discovery rates were estimated in a later analysis by permuting HLA or CMV assignments 20 times. In a later analysis, co-occurring TCRs were grouped with DBSCAN, and TCRdist sequence similarity was added when clustering was performed within HLA-allele-positive subsets. Co-occurrence clustering excluded repertoires with fewer than 30,000 or more than 120,000 public chains, plus five with anomalous nucleotide sharing. Entries here come from immuneACCESS through TCRdb and include only in-frame sequences with V and J called. Some clones fail to appear in such tables; in the studies checked, an unresolved V gene covers under half of the shortfall, and the cause of the remainder is unknown. V, J and clone size derive from that table, while D and trimming were established from the DNA sequence. This sample gives over 150,000 clones in total; roughly 80% of them show up just once. Around 3.6% of the sample is taken by the ten largest.

Cut back by 1 base and 5 bases, the V and J ends lie 12 bases apart. Measured from the cysteine to the phenylalanine, the CDR3 is 14 residues long. The kept DNA is CDR3 alone, 42 bases in frame from the first base. The germline V gene gives CDR1 as ENHRY and CDR2 as SYGVKD. The cohort comprised several hundred healthy bone marrow donors. At the time of sampling, every cohort member was nominally healthy, though immune exposures that went unrecorded were likely present. The donor was CMV seronegative and belonged to the group of over 300 seronegative cohort members. Each donor provided a peripheral blood sample, and peripheral blood mononuclear cells were used for TCR beta sequencing. Genomic DNA was extracted from the blood cell samples with the Qiagen DNeasy Blood Extraction Kit.

Source material: PBMCs. The V gene is TRBV10-3 and the J gene is TRBJ2-7; the D gene remains uncertain. The clonotype originates from a woman in her 40s in good health and CMV-seronegative. The CDR3 here reads CAISEWRISNEQYF. The nucleotide sequence is TGTGCCATCAGTGAGTGGCGGATTTCTAACGAGCAGTACTTC.